This T cell receptor beta chain was identified during a study of shared clonotypes between healthy human individuals. A CD45RA-negative memory subset and a CD45RA+ naive subset were separated from the CD4+ cells. Overall study findings and caveats: Generally, naive subsets (rather than memory subsets) showed larger estimated richness. Clonotype sharing among the donors was expected to vary with sequencing depth.

This clone was seen just once. Its antigen is unidentified. Some clones are missing from TCRdb's copy, which holds only in-frame ones; the method was immunoSEQ multiplex PCR. The table lists millions of clones, 85% to 95% of them singletons, with more than 0.1% in the top ten. V lost 1 base and J lost 8, with 14 bases in between. Germline loops: CDR1 MNHNS, CDR2 SASEGT. This CDR3 contains 14 residues. The chain links TRBV6-1 to TRBJ1-2; possible D gene TRBD1, 6 bases. The sequencing input was naive CD4+ T cells sorted from blood. Specified subset: CD45RA+ positively selected. The source is a man aged 18 to 30 in good health. The CDR3 DNA is TGTGCCAGCAGTGAAGTACAGGGAGTGGGAGGCTACACCTTC. It codes for CASSEVQGVGGYTF.